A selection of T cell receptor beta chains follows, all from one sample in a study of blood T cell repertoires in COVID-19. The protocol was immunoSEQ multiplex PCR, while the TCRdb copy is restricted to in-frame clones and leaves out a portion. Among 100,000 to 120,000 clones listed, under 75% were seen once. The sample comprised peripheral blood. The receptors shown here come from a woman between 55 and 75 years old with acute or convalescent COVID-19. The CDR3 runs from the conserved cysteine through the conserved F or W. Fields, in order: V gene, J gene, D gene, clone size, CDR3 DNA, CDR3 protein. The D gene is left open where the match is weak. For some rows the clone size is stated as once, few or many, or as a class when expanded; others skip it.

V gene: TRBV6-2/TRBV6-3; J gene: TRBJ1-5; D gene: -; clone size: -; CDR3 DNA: TGTGCCAGCAGCCCAGAGATATATCAGCCCCAGCATTTT; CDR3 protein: CASSPEIYQPQHF
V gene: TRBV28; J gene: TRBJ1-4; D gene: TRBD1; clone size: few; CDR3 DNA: TGTGCCAGCAGACTAAGGACAGGGCTTAATGAAAAACTGTTTTTT; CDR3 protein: CASRLRTGLNEKLFF
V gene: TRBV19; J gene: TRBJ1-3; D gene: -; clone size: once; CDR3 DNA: TGTGCCAGCATGGCGGGTGGTCGAAACACCATATATTTT; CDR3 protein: CASMAGGRNTIYF
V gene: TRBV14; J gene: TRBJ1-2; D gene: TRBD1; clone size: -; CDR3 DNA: TGTGCCAGTGGGGACAGGGGCTATGGCTACACCTTC; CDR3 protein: CASGDRGYGYTF
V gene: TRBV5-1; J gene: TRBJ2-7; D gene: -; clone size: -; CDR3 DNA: TGCGCCAGCAGCTTGGCCCGACAGGACCTCTACGAGCAGTACTTC; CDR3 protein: CASSLARQDLYEQYF
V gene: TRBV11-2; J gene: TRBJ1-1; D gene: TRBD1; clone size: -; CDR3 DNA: TGTGCCAGCAGCTGGGACAGGAGGACAACTGAAGCTTTCTTT; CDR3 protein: CASSWDRRTTEAFF
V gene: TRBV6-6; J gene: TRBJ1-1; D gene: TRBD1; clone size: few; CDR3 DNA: TGTGCCAGCAGTTTGGACAGGGGGTTGAACACTGAAGCTTTCTTT; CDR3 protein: CASSLDRGLNTEAFF
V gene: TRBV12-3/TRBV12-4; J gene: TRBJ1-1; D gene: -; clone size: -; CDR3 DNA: TGTGCCAGCAGTACCGACGGGTACACTGAAGCTTTCTTT; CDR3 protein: CASSTDGYTEAFF
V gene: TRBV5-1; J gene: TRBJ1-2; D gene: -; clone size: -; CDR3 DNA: TGCGCCAGCAGCTGGAGACGATCCCGAGGCTACACCTTC; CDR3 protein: CASSWRRSRGYTF
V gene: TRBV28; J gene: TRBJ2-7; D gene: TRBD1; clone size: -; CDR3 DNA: TGTGCCAGCAGTATAATACAGGGGGCGAACGCAATCCACGAGCAGTACTTC; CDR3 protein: CASSIIQGANAIHEQYF
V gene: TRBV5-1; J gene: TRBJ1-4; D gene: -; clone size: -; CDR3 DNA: TGCGCCAGCAGCCGGTTCACTAATGAAAAACTGTTTTTT; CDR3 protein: CASSRFTNEKLFF
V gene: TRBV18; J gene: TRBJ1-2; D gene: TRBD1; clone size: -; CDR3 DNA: TGTGCCAGCTCCCGCGACAGGGGCCTAAATGGCTACACCTTC; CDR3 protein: CASSRDRGLNGYTF
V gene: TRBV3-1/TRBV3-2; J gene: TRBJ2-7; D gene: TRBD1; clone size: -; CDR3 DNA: TGTGCCAGCAGCCAAGGTCTTGGACAGGGGCAGCACGAGCAGTACTTC; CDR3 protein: CASSQGLGQGQHEQYF
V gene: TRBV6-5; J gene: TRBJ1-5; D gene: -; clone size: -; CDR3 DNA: TGTGCCAGCAGTTGCGCCCCCAATCAGCCCCAGCATTTT; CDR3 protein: CASSCAPNQPQHF
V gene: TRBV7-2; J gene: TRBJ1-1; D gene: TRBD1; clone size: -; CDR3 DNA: TGTGCCAGCAGCTTAGGGCTGACAGGGAGCACTGAAGCTTTCTTT; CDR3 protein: CASSLGLTGSTEAFF
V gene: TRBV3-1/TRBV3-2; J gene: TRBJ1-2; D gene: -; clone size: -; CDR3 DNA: TGTGCCAGCAGCCCATCAGGACAGACCCATGGCTACACCTTC; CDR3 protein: CASSPSGQTHGYTF
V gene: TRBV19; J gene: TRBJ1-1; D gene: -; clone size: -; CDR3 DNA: TGTGCCAGTAGTATAGCCCGGGGAGGGGCTAACACTGAAGCTTTCTTT; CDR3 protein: CASSIARGGANTEAFF
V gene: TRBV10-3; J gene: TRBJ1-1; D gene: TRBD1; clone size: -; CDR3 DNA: TGTGCCATCAGATCCCAGGGGGAGGCCACTGAAGCTTTCTTT; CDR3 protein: CAIRSQGEATEAFF
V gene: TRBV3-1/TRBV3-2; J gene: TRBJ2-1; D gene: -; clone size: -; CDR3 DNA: TGTGCCAGCAGCCAAGCGGGGAGCTCCTACAATGAGCAGTTCTTC; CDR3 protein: CASSQAGSSYNEQFF
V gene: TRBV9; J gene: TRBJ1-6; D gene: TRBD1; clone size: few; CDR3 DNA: TGTGCCAGCAGCGGGAATACGGGACAGGGTATCCTCTCACCCCTCCACTTT; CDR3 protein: CASSGNTGQGILSPLHF
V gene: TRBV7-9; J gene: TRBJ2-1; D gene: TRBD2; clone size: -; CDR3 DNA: TGTGCCAGCAGCTTAACAGCGGGGTCCCATGAGCAGTTCTTC; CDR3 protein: CASSLTAGSHEQFF
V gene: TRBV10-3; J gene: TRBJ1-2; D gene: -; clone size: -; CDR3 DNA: TGTGCCATCAGTTCTGACAGTCTCTATGGCTACACCTTC; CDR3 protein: CAISSDSLYGYTF
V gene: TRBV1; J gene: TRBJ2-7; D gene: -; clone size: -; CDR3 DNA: TGCACCAGCAGCCAAGCTGCTGGGGCCGGCTACGAGCAGTACTTC; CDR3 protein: CTSSQAAGAGYEQYF
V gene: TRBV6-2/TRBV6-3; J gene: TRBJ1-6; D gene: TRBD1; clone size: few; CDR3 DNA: TGTGCCAGCAGTTACAGGGGGCGCGGGAATTCACCCCTCCACTTT; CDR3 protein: CASSYRGRGNSPLHF
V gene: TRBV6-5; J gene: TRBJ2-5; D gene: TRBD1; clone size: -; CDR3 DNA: TGTGCCAGCAGTTATAACAGGGGTGGAGGTGAGACCCAGTACTTC; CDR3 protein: CASSYNRGGGETQYF
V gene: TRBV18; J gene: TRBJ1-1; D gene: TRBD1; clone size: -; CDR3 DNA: TGTGCCAGCTCACCATACAGGGGGCGTGAAGCTTTCTTT; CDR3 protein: CASSPYRGREAFF
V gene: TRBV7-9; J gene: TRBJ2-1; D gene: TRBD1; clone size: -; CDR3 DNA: TGTGCCAGCAGTCTAGCCCGGACAGGGGACAATGAGCAGTTCTTC; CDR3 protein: CASSLARTGDNEQFF
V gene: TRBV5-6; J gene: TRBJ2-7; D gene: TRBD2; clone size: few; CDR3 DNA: TGTGCCAGCAGCCCCGAGGGTAGCGGGCGTTCCGGGCAGTACTTC; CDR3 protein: CASSPEGSGRSGQYF
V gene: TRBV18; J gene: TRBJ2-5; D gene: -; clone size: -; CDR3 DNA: TGTGCCAGCTCACCACTCGACAGACAAGAGACCCAGTACTTC; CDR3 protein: CASSPLDRQETQYF
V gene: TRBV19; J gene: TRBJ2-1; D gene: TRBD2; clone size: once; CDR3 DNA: TGTGCCAGTAGTCCCCGACCTTCTCGACTAGCGAGCTCCTACAATGAGCAGTTCTTC; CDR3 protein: CASSPRPSRLASSYNEQFF
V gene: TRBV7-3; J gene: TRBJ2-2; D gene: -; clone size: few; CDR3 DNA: TGTGCCAGCAGCTTCCAAGAAACGGGCACCGGGGAGCTGTTTTTT; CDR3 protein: CASSFQETGTGELFF
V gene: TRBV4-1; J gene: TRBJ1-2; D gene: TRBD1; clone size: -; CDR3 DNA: TGCGCCAGCACAGGGGGCACGAGGGCTCCCCACACCTTC; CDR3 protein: CASTGGTRAPHTF
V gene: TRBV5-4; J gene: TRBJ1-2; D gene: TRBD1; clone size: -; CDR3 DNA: TGTGCCAGCAGCCCCGTCGAGGGGGCCGGCTACACCTTC; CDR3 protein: CASSPVEGAGYTF
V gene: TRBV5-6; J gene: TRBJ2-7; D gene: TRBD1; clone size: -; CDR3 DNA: TGTGCCAGCAGCTATACAGGGGGCCTAGCCTACGAGCAGTACTTC; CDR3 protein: CASSYTGGLAYEQYF
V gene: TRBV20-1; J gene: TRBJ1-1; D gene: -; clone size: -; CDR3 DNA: TGCAGTGCTAGTAGGCGTGAGGGTTCAGCTTTCTTT; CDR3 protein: CSASRREGSAFF
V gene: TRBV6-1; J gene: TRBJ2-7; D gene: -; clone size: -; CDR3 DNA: TGTGCCAGCAGTGAAGGAAGCTTAAGCAACGAGCAGTACTTC; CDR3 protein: CASSEGSLSNEQYF
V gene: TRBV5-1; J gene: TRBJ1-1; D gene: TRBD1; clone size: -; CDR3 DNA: TGCGCCAGCAGCTATAACAGGGGATGGGCCAACACTGAAGCTTTCTTT; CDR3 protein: CASSYNRGWANTEAFF
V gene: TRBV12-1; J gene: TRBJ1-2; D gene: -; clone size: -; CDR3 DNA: TGTGCCAGCAGCTTTGCCGGGACAGGGGCTAACTATGGCTACACCTTC; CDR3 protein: CASSFAGTGANYGYTF
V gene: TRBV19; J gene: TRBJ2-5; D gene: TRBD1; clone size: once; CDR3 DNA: TGTGCCAGTAGTCGGGGGACAGGAGGAGGAGGCTTTGAGACCCAGTACTTC; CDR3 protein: CASSRGTGGGGFETQYF
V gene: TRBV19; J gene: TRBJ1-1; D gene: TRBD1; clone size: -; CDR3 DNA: TGTGCCAGTAGGGACAGGGGAAACACTGAAGCTTTCTTT; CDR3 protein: CASRDRGNTEAFF
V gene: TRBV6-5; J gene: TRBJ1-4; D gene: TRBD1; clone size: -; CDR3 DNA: TGTGCCGTGGGCAGGGGGAGGGAAAAACTGTTTTTT; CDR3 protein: CAVGRGREKLFF
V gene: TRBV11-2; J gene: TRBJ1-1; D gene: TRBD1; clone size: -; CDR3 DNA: TGTGCCAGCAGCTTAGGGTGGGGACAGGGCCTGACTGAAGCTTTCTTT; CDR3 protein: CASSLGWGQGLTEAFF
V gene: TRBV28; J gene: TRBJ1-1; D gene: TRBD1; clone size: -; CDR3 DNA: TGTGCCAGCAGAATAATTACAGGGGGGGGCCACCTTAACTTAAGGGCTGAAGCTTTCTTT; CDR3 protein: CASRIITGGGHLNLRAEAFF
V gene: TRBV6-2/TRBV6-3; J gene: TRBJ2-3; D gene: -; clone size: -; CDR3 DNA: TGTGCCAGCAGTTTATTGGCGGGAAACGCAGATACGCAGTATTTT; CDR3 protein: CASSLLAGNADTQYF
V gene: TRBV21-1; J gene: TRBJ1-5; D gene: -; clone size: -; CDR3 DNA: TGTGCCAGCAGCAAACCCCCGGCCCGAAAAGACAGGGGGCTCTCTCAGCCCCAGCATTTT; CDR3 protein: CASSKPPARKDRGLSQPQHF
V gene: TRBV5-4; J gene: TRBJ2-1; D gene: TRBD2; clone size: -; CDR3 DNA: TGTGCCAGCAGCTTTTCGGGGGAGCGGGGGGCCTACAATGAGCAGTTCTTC; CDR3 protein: CASSFSGERGAYNEQFF
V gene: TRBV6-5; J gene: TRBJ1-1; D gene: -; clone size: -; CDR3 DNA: TGTGCCAGCAGTTACGCCCGGAGGGTCGGTGGGACTGAAGCTTTCTTT; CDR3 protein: CASSYARRVGGTEAFF
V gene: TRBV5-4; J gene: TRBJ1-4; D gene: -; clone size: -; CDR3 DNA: TGTGCCAGCAGCGCGGCGGGGTGGGGTAATGAAAAACTGTTTTTT; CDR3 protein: CASSAAGWGNEKLFF
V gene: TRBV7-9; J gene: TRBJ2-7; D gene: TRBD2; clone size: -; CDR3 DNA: TGTGCCAGCAGCTTAGATCGTCCGGGGGGAGGAGAGCAGTACTTC; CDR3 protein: CASSLDRPGGGEQYF
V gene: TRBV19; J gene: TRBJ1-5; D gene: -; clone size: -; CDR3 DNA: TGTGCCAGTAGTATCCCAGGGAGCGGGGAGCCCCAGCATTTT; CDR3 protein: CASSIPGSGEPQHF
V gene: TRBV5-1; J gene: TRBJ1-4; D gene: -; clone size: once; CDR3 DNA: TGCGCCAGCAGCTTCGGGGGGAGCCTTAATGAAAAACTGTTTTTT; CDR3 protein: CASSFGGSLNEKLFF
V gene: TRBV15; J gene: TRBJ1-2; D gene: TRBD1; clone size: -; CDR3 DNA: TGTGCCACCAGCCGGGACAGGGGGAATCACTATGGCTACACCTTC; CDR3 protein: CATSRDRGNHYGYTF
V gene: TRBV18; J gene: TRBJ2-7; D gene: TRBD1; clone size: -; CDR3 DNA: TGTGCCAGCTCACCCGAAGTGACAGGGGGAGGTCACGAGCAGTACTTC; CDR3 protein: CASSPEVTGGGHEQYF
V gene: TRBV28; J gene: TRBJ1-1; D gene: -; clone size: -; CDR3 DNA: TGTGCCAGCAGGCGTCAGGTCCCGAACACTGAAGCTTTCTTT; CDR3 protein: CASRRQVPNTEAFF